This T cell receptor beta chain was profiled in a study of human T cells and chemical hapten exposure. Specified time point: patch test 2, 6 weeks after DPC sensitization. Treatment reported: therapeutic diphenylcyclopropenone sensitization with weekly scalp DPC. Unfractionated whole blood served as the source for total RNA extraction. Trimming removed 1 base from V and 0 bases from J, with 2 bases in between. The CDR3 contains 13 residues. The V gene's germline CDR1 is SGHTA and CDR2 FQGTGA. Individual cDNA molecules in this library carried unique molecular identifiers. TCRdb re-called the RACE reads with MiXCR, one entry per CDR3 protein. In the table there are a few hundred thousand distinct CDR3 sequences, about 6% of which are singletons. This clonotype was found many times.

This TCR was recovered from a young woman with alopecia areata. Some clones in this sample may be carry-over from other donors' samples. This specimen was whole blood, taken in connection with sensitization to the hapten diphenylcyclopropenone (DPC). J is TRBJ2-3 and V is TRBV7-3; D not resolved. The CDR3 protein is CASSLISTDTQYF. Written as DNA, the CDR3 is TGTGCCAGCAGCTTAATTAGCACAGATACGCAGTATTTT.